The 16 T cell receptor beta chains presented below share a single source sample, sequenced in a study of cytomegalovirus exposure and HLA in healthy donors. PCR amplification relied on 60 Vbeta primers (plus 13 Jbeta primers). Data came from immunoSEQ multiplex PCR; TCRdb stores just in-frame clones and leaves some out. Here the sample spans 200,000 or so clones, over 75% being singletons. The sequencing input was PBMCs. The receptors stem from a man aged 18-30 years in good health and CMV-seronegative.

The V call is TRBV9, the J call TRBJ2-7; D not certain. CDR1 is SGDLS and CDR2 is YYNGEE in the germline V gene. The length of the CDR3 is 14 residues. The V end was cut by 0 bases, the J end by 7 bases, with 14 bases between. CDR3 DNA: TGTGCCAGCAGCGTAGTCGGCAGTTCGGAGGAGCAGTACTTC. Translated, it gives CASSVVGSSEEQYF.

The rearrangement links TRBV10-3 to TRBJ2-7; 10 nucleotides line up with TRBD2. The germline CDR1 and CDR2 sequences are ENHRY and SYGVKD. V lost 6 bases and J lost 1; bases outside the gene matches: 6. The CDR3 spans 15 residues. The CDR3 nucleotides are TGTGCCATCAGGCCCCTAGCGGGGGTTTCCTACGAGCAGTACTTC. Translated, it gives CAIRPLAGVSYEQYF.

The chain couples TRBV11-2 to TRBJ2-7; tentative D call: TRBD2 (6 bases). Germline loops: CDR1 SGHAT, CDR2 FQNNGV. There are 14 residues in the CDR3. Trimming took off 5 bases at V and 5 bases at J, with 16 bases between the two ends. CDR3 DNA sequence: TGTGCCAGCAGCGTACGGGAGTTGGAGAACGAGCAGTACTTC. Its translation is CASSVRELENEQYF.

The gene calls are TRBV27 and TRBJ1-3; D call uncertain. Looked up from germline, CDR1 is MNHEY and CDR2 is SMNVEV (reference sequence). The CDR3 sequence is 18 residues long. V gave up 3 bases and J gave up 0 bases, with 18 bases separating them. The CDR3 region is CASSLGPGGIDSGNTIYF. CDR3 bases: TGTGCCAGCAGTTTGGGTCCTGGCGGTATAGACTCTGGAAACACCATATATTTT.

The chain employs TRBV15 and TRBJ1-1, with D hard to call. CDR1 and CDR2 (germline): LNHNV, YYDKDF (reference sequence). V lost 0 bases, J lost 0 bases, and 14 bases lay in between. The CDR3 has 17 residues. The CDR3 coding sequence is TGTGCCACCAGCAGAGATTGGGCCTCCGGTATGAACACTGAAGCTTTCTTT. Translating it yields CATSRDWASGMNTEAFF.

This chain joins TRBV4-2 and TRBJ1-5; D might be TRBD1 (6 bases). There are 16 residues in the CDR3. Germline-derived CDR1 and CDR2 are LGHNA and YNFKEQ. Deletions cut 2 bases from V and 5 bases from J, with 16 bases between. The CDR3 DNA reads TGTGCCAGCAGCCAAAAGGGGGGGGGCGACCATCAGCCCCAGCATTTT. Amino acids: CASSQKGGGDHQPQHF.

Regarding this clone: Relative to the germline gene, one junction end is altered; a read error may explain this. The rearrangement joins TRBV29-1 to TRBJ1-3, with D hard to call. Germline V CDR1 and CDR2: SQVTM, ANQGSEA. This CDR3 is 15 amino acids long. CDR3 protein: CSVEDQDGTGNAIYF. For the CDR3, the DNA is TGCAGCGTTGAAGATCAGGATGGCACTGGAAACGCCATATATTTT.

This chain uses TRBV19 with TRBJ1-4; the D gene is possibly TRBD1 (6 bases). Trimming cost V 5 bases and J 5 bases, with 18 bases left between them. The V gene's germline CDR1 is LNHDA and CDR2 SQIVND (reference sequence). CDR3 size: 16 residues. The CDR3, as DNA: TGTGCCAGTAGTGCACAGGGCCGGACCCACAATGAAAAACTGTTTTTT. Protein sequence: CASSAQGRTHNEKLFF.

The chain has TRBV5-1 and TRBJ1-2; maybe TRBD1 (5 bases). This CDR3 region has 14 residues. Germline V gene sequence: CDR1 SGHRS, CDR2 YFSETQ. With 4 bases removed from V and 4 bases from J, the gap between germline ends came to 14 bases. The CDR3 loop reads CASSPRTGGYGYTF. CDR3 sequence (DNA): TGCGCCAGCAGCCCCCGGACCGGGGGCTATGGCTACACCTTC.

The rearrangement links TRBV28 to TRBJ2-2; TRBD1 matches 8 bases. Germline-derived CDR1 and CDR2 are MDHEN and SYDVKM. The CDR3 consists of 14 residues. V lost 4 bases to trimming and J lost 6 bases; unmatched junction nucleotides: 4. The CDR3 DNA follows: TGTGCCAGCAGTTGGCAACAGGGGGCCGGGGAGCTGTTTTTT. It yields the protein CASSWQQGAGELFF.

This clone was seen only a few times. The chain is built from TRBV7-8 and TRBJ2-3; 10 bases line up with TRBD2. The CDR3 consists of 18 residues. Germline lookup yields CDR1 SGHVS and CDR2 FQNEAQ. The trim removed 1 base at V and 0 bases at J, leaving 7 bases unmatched. CDR3 sequence (DNA): TGTGCCAGCAGCTTAGTGGCTAGCGGGGGTACTAGCACAGATACGCAGTATTTT. Its protein product is CASSLVASGGTSTDTQYF.

This clone was observed once. The rearrangement links TRBV4-3 to TRBJ2-1; D remains unclear. Germline V gene data show CDR1 as LGHNA and CDR2 as YSLEER. The CDR3 consists of 14 residues. Trimming took off 0 bases at V and 4 bases at J, with 7 bases between the two ends. As DNA, the CDR3 is TGCGCCAGCAGCCAAGATGAGTGTTACAATGAGCAGTTCTTC. Residues: CASSQDECYNEQFF.

A remark on this clone: This specimen includes other DNA sequences encoding the same CDR3. The rearrangement joins TRBV27 to TRBJ1-3; no reliable D call. V was clipped by 4 bases and J by 0 bases, with 4 bases between them. The CDR3 runs 13 residues. Germline V gene data show CDR1 as MNHEY and CDR2 as SMNVEV (reference sequence). Here the CDR3 DNA reads TGTGCCAGCAGTTCAAACTCTGGAAACACCATATATTTT. It is translated as CASSSNSGNTIYF.

The chain employs TRBV12-5 and TRBJ1-3, with TRBD1 identical over 7 bases. Germline V gene sequence: CDR1 LGHNT, CDR2 FRNRAP. V lost 5 bases, J lost 0 bases, and 10 bases stayed unmatched. CDR3 length: 17 residues. In nucleotides, the CDR3 is TGTGCTAGTGGTCCCTCCCCGCGGACAGGCTCTGGAAACACCATATATTTT. The encoded protein is CASGPSPRTGSGNTIYF.

The chain joins TRBV2 to TRBJ1-6; D unresolved. This CDR3 contains 16 residues. In germline, CDR1 is SNHLY, CDR2 FYNNEI. The V and J ends lost 6 bases and 10 bases respectively, with 22 bases between them. In DNA form, the CDR3 reads TGTGCCAGCAGGCCAGGCTTGGCAGCGGTTCGGTCACCCCTCCACTTT. It yields the protein CASRPGLAAVRSPLHF. Drawing the rest from reference TRBV2 and TRBJ1-6, the complete variable domain is EPEVTQTPSHQVTQMGQEVILRCVPISNHLYFYWYRQILGQKVEFLVSFYNNEISEKSEIFDDQFSVERPDGSNFTLKIRSTKLEDSAMYFCASRPGLAAVRSPLHFGNGTRLTVT.

This clone is a singleton in its sample. The chain couples TRBV5-6 to TRBJ2-7, with 8 nucleotides matching TRBD2. This CDR3 comprises 15 residues. Unmatched junction bases numbered 8, after V lost 5 bases and J lost 1 base. The V gene's germline CDR1 is SGHDT and CDR2 YYEEEE. DNA of the CDR3: TGTGCCAGCAGTCTGGGCGGGGGGTTGTCCTACGAGCAGTACTTC. This sequence encodes CASSLGGGLSYEQYF.